The 14 T cell receptor beta chains below all came from one sample that was sequenced in a study of cytomegalovirus exposure and HLA in healthy donors. The primer mix had 60 Vbeta and 13 Jbeta primers. Here immunoSEQ multiplex PCR was the method, and the copy in TCRdb shows in-frame clones only, minus some. Here the sample spans over 85,000 clones, more than 75% being singletons. Sequencing was carried out using PBMCs. These receptors were obtained from a woman in her 40s in good health and CMV-seronegative.

The CDR3 DNA sequence: TGTGCCAGCAGCCCCAGGGTGGAAACTGAAGCTTTCTTT. It codes for CASSPRVETEAFF. The chain combines TRBV5-8 with TRBJ1-1, with D possibly matching TRBD1 (5 bases). The V gene's germline CDR1 is SGHTS and CDR2 YDEGEE. Trimming cost V 4 bases and J 5 bases, with 12 bases left between them. The CDR3 runs to 13 residues.

This clone came up a few times. The chain has TRBV30 and TRBJ2-3; TRBD2 agrees at 8 bases. This CDR3 has 17 residues. In germline, CDR1 is GTSNPN, CDR2 SVGIG (reference sequence). V was clipped by 0 bases and J by 2 bases; unmatched bases: 10. CDR3: CAWSVSGSGGLTDTQYF. CDR3 nucleotides: TGTGCCTGGAGTGTAAGTGGGAGCGGGGGACTCACAGATACGCAGTATTTT.

This clone was seen more than once but under ten times. Mismatch with germline at one junction end may stem from a read error. The chain uses TRBV6-1 and TRBJ1-2; D remains unclear. Germline V gene sequence: CDR1 MNHNS, CDR2 SASEGT. CDR3 length equals 13 residues. The chain's CDR3 is CASSEAGNYGYPF. In nucleotides, the CDR3 is TGTGCCAGCAGTGAAGCGGGTAACTATGGCTACCCCTTC.

The chain joins TRBV19 to TRBJ1-6; TRBD1 matches at 7 bases. Trimming cost V 6 bases and J 6 bases; bases outside gene matches: 8. CDR3 length equals 15 residues. Germline CDR1 and CDR2: LNHDA and SQIVND (reference sequence). The CDR3 DNA is TGTGCCAGTAGGCCGCGGGACAGCCCTAATTCACCCCTCCACTTT. It yields the protein CASRPRDSPNSPLHF. The full variable domain, completed using reference TRBV19 and TRBJ1-6, is DGGITQSPKYLFRKEGQNVTLSCEQNLNHDAMYWYRQDPGQGLRLIYYSQIVNDFQKGDIAEGYSVSREKKESFPLTVTSAQKNPTAFYLCASRPRDSPNSPLHFGNGTRLTVT.

This clone came up a few times. The gene calls are TRBV11-1 and TRBJ1-1; D remains ambiguous. The CDR3 runs 16 residues. V lost 5 bases to trimming and J lost 0 bases, with 16 bases between them. Germline lookup yields CDR1 SGHAT and CDR2 FQDESV (reference sequence). Written as DNA, the CDR3 is TGTGCCAGCAGCCCCCAGACGGGAACAATGAACACTGAAGCTTTCTTT. The encoded protein is CASSPQTGTMNTEAFF.

This rearrangement joins TRBV19 to TRBJ1-2; a possible D gene is TRBD1 (5 bases). V lost 10 bases, J lost 3 bases, and 15 bases lay in between. CDR3 length: 13 amino acids. Germline V gene lookup returns CDR1 LNHDA and CDR2 SQIVND (reference sequence). In DNA, the CDR3 is TGTGCCACCGAAATGACAGATTACTATGGCTACACCTTC. It is translated as CATEMTDYYGYTF.

The chain uses TRBV27 and TRBJ2-7; 8 positions match TRBD1. Trimming cost V 3 bases and J 2 bases; bases outside gene matches: 9. Germline V gene sequence: CDR1 MNHEY, CDR2 SMNVEV (reference sequence). The CDR3 totals 16 residues. CDR3 coding DNA: TGTGCCAGCAGTTTGAGTGGACAGGGTTTCCCCTACGAGCAGTACTTC. Translating it yields CASSLSGQGFPYEQYF.

The chain uses TRBV27 and TRBJ2-2; D remains unclear. Per the germline V gene, CDR1 is MNHEY and CDR2 is SMNVEV (reference sequence). Trimming removed 3 bases at V and 1 base at J, with 6 bases between. The CDR3 contains 14 residues. Written as DNA, the CDR3 is TGTGCCAGCAGTTTTCAGGTGAACACCGGGGAGCTGTTTTTT. Encoded protein: CASSFQVNTGELFF.

The chain has TRBV19 and TRBJ1-2; D is ambiguous. Germline-derived CDR1 and CDR2 are LNHDA and SQIVND (reference sequence). The CDR3 extends over 15 amino acids. V was pared by 1 base and J by 6 bases, with 15 bases between. In nucleotides, the CDR3 is TGTGCCAGTAGTATAGTTTCGAGGAACTTACATGGCTACACCTTC. Translated: CASSIVSRNLHGYTF.

The V and J genes are TRBV2 and TRBJ2-2, with 7 bases that match TRBD1. Germline V lookup: CDR1 SNHLY, CDR2 FYNNEI. V shed 8 bases and J 2 bases; nucleotides not matched to a gene: 5. The CDR3 spans 14 residues. The CDR3 reads CASGRDRNTGELFF. The CDR3 DNA reads TGTGCCAGCGGCCGGGACAGAAACACCGGGGAGCTGTTTTTT.

This rearrangement joins TRBV6-6 to TRBJ1-1; D is ambiguous. The V gene's germline CDR1 is MNHNY and CDR2 SVGAGI (reference sequence). This CDR3 region has 16 residues. Trimming stripped 0 bases from V and 1 base from J, with 12 bases between. CDR3 coding DNA: TGTGCCAGCAGTTACTCACCGTATACATCGAACACTGAAGCTTTCTTT. This encodes CASSYSPYTSNTEAFF.

This clone occurred once. The chain couples TRBV7-9 to TRBJ2-5, with D possibly matching TRBD1 (6 bases). This CDR3 is built from 16 residues. Trimming left V 2 bases short and J 5 bases short, with 18 bases between. Germline V gene sequence: CDR1 SEHNR, CDR2 FQNEAQ (reference sequence). CDR3 region: CASSLTGQPNRETQYF. The DNA of the CDR3 is TGTGCCAGCAGCTTAACCGGACAGCCGAATCGGGAGACCCAGTACTTC.

Notes on this clone: The sample contains more than one DNA sequence encoding this CDR3. The V call is TRBV5-1, the J call TRBJ1-5; 7 nucleotides agree with TRBD1. Germline CDR1 reads SGHRS; CDR2 reads YFSETQ. The CDR3 is 16 amino acids. V lost 4 bases, J lost 2 bases, and 9 bases stayed unmatched. The CDR3 here is CASSLEGQGGNQPQHF. The CDR3 nucleotides read TGCGCCAGCAGCCTGGAGGGGCAGGGGGGCAATCAGCCCCAGCATTTT.

The V and J genes are TRBV7-2 and TRBJ2-7; 14 nucleotides match TRBD2. There are 15 residues in the CDR3. The germline V gene encodes CDR1 SGHTA and CDR2 FQGNSA. Unmatched junction bases numbered 0, after V lost 3 bases and J lost 2 bases. The CDR3 spells CASSLGLAGAYEQYF. The DNA for the CDR3 is TGTGCCAGCAGCTTGGGACTAGCGGGGGCCTACGAGCAGTACTTC.